This TCR beta chain was sequenced during a study of CD8 T cells in Susac syndrome. Study context: Treatment at blood withdrawal was none, corticosteroids, or intravenous immunoglobulin alone in Susac syndrome patients. Points from the study as a whole: A relatively small number of individuals underwent TCR sequencing and HLA analysis.

Comments on this clonotype: Its target is unknown.

A quantity of about 0.5 to 1 ug RNA underwent reverse transcription using random hexamers. TCR beta CDR3 was amplified by immunoSEQ covering 54 Vbeta and 13 Jbeta. Each CDR3 protein is one row after TCRdb ran MiXCR on the immunoSEQ multiplex PCR reads. The data hold approximately 180,000 distinct CDR3 sequences, with about 91% observed a single time. Trimming stripped 2 bases from V and 8 bases from J, with 12 bases between. In germline, CDR1 is SEHNR, CDR2 FQNEAQ (reference sequence). The CDR3 is made up of 14 amino acids. This TCR was recovered from a human donor with Susac syndrome. The chain recombines TRBV7-9 with TRBJ1-4; no clear D gene. Material: CD4+ T cells from PBMCs. The CDR3 is CASSLSGAWEKLFF. The DNA for the CDR3 is TGTGCCAGCAGCTTATCAGGAGCTTGGGAAAAACTGTTTTTT.